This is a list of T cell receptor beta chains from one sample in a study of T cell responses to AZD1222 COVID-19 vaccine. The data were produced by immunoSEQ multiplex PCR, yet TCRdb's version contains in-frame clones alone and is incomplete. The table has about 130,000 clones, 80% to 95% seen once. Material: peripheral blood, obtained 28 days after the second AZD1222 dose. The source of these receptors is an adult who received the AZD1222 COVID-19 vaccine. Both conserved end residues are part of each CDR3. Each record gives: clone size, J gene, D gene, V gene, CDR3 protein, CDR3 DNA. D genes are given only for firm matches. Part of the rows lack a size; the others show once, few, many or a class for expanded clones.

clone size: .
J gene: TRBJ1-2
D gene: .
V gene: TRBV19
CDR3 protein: CASSIGQVHGYTF
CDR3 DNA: TGTGCCAGTAGTATAGGGCAGGTCCATGGCTACACCTTC

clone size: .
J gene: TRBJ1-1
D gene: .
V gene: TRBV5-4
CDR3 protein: CASSFKTGSDTEAFF
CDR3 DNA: TGTGCCAGCAGCTTTAAAACAGGGTCTGACACTGAAGCTTTCTTT

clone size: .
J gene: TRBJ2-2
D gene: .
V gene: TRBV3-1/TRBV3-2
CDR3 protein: CASSQGTHRTGELFF
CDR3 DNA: TGTGCCAGCAGCCAAGGAACACACAGAACCGGGGAGCTGTTTTTT

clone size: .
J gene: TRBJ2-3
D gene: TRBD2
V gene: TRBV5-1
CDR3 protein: CASSDRGGPSTDTQYF
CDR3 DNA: TGCGCCAGCAGCGATCGGGGGGGCCCTAGCACAGATACGCAGTATTTT

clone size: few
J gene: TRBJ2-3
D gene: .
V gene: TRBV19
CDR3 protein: CASSITAVGGTDTQYF
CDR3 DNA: TGTGCCAGTAGTATAACGGCGGTTGGGGGCACAGATACGCAGTATTTT

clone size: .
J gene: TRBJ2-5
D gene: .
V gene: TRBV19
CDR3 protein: CASSPPSETQYF
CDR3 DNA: TGTGCCAGTAGTCCTCCTTCGGAGACCCAGTACTTC

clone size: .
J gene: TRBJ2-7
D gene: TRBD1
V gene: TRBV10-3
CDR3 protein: CAISGPGTGGAEQYF
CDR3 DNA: TGTGCCATCAGTGGTCCTGGGACAGGGGGCGCCGAGCAGTACTTC

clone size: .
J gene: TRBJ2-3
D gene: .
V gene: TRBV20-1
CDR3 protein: CSARGPRGQYF
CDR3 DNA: TGCAGTGCTAGAGGCCCCCGGGGGCAGTATTTT

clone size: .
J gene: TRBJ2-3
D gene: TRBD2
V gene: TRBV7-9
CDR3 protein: CASSLSTSGTTDTQYF
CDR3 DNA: TGTGCCAGCAGCTTATCAACTAGCGGGACAACAGATACGCAGTATTTT

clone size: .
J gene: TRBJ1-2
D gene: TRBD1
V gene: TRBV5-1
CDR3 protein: CASSPGRTGPGYTF
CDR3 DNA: TGCGCCAGCAGCCCGGGGAGGACAGGGCCTGGCTACACCTTC

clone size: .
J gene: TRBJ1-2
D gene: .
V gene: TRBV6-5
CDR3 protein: CASNRATGSWGGYTF
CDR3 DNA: TGTGCCAGTAATAGAGCTACAGGATCGTGGGGGGGCTACACCTTC

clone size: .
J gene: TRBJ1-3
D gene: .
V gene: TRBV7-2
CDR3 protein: CASSSVAGASGNTIYF
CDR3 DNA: TGTGCCAGCAGCTCCGTGGCCGGGGCCTCTGGAAACACCATATATTTT

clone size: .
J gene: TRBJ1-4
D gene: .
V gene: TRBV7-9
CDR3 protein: CASRPPQTTPGNEKLFF
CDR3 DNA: TGTGCCAGCAGGCCACCACAGACCACTCCGGGTAATGAAAAACTGTTTTTT

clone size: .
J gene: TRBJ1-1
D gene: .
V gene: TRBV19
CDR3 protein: CASSIVGGTEAFF
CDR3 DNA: TGTGCCAGTAGTATCGTAGGGGGCACTGAAGCTTTCTTT

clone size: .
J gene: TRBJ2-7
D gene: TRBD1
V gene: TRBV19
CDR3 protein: CASSLTGTGNEQYF
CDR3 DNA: TGTGCCAGTAGCCTGACCGGGACAGGTAACGAGCAGTACTTC

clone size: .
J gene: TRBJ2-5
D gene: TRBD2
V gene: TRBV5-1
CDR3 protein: CASSSGTRGETQYF
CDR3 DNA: TGCGCCAGCAGCTCGGGGACTAGGGGTGAGACCCAGTACTTC

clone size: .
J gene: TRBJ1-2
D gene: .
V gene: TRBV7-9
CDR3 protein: CASSLAGSDGYTF
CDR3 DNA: TGTGCCAGCAGCTTAGCAGGGTCCGACGGCTACACCTTC